This T cell receptor beta chain comes out of a study of blood T cell repertoires in COVID-19. The data were produced by immunoSEQ multiplex PCR, yet TCRdb's version contains in-frame clones alone and is incomplete. The sample has approximately 170,000 clones; roughly 85% are singletons. The source is a woman in her 70s in a cohort exposed to, infected with or recovered from COVID-19 (not recorded which). Sample: PBMCs or T cells enriched from blood (not recorded which).

The DNA of the CDR3 is TGTGCCAGCAGCTTAGCGGCAGGGGATCCACCCCTCCACTTT. It is translated as CASSLAAGDPPLHF. The chain couples TRBV7-9 to TRBJ1-6; D may be TRBD1 (6 bases). This CDR3 has 14 amino acids. Germline CDR1 reads SEHNR; CDR2 reads FQNEAQ (reference sequence). Trimming pared 0 bases from V and 11 bases from J, leaving 11 bases between.